This paragraph covers one T cell receptor beta chain sequence. Its antigen is not identified. The data were taken from a study of T cells in Graves' hyperthyroidism and ophthalmopathy. The study, taken as a whole, reports: Most clonotypes expanded in thyroid above 0.001 were likewise present in blood.

Fresh peripheral blood, 8 to 10 ml, was the source of the PBMCs. TCR beta CDR3 region amplification was performed from RNA transcripts. The HTBI primer set was used in a first-round RT-PCR of the TCR CDR3. TCRdb processed the multiplex PCR reads anew with MiXCR; each CDR3 protein has one entry. Here the sample spans nearly 110,000 distinct CDR3 sequences, about 16% being singletons. The CDR3 covers 13 residues. Trimming took off 8 bases at V and 2 bases at J, with 11 bases between the two ends. The J gene is TRBJ2-3, the V gene TRBV12-3 or TRBV12-4, with D possibly being TRBD1 or TRBD2 (5 bases each). Specimen: blood. The TCR was taken from a woman between 50 and 59 years old with Graves' hyperthyroidism. CDR3: CASREGITDTQYF. The CDR3 region has the DNA TGTGCCAGCCGCGAGGGGATCACAGATACGCAGTATTTT.